This T cell receptor beta chain was found in a study of graft-versus-host responses after intestinal transplantation (dated by TCRdb to the early 2020s). The study in broad terms: The transplants that recipients received were multivisceral, liver-intestinal, or isolated intestinal. Rather than going through the commercial service, samples from a few later patients were sequenced in-house on an Illumina MiSeq and processed with MiXCR. Anti-thymocyte globulin induction was given to all recipients, followed by maintenance tacrolimus and steroids for approximately 3 years. Donor T cell macrochimerism was defined as a peak of at least 4% donor T cells among recipient peripheral blood mononuclear cells. Alloreactive clones were identified by sequencing pre-transplant mixed lymphocyte reaction products and comparing these products with unstimulated pre-transplant donor and recipient T cells. The cohort enrolled about two dozen intestinal transplant recipients, one of whom was a retransplant, and a few patients without pretransplant specimens were excluded. After intestinal transplantation, graft-versus-host and host-versus-graft alloreactive T cell clones in the graft, circulation and bone marrow were tracked using bulk TCR-beta CDR3 sequencing. Study-wide conclusions, independent of this receptor: The conclusions were limited by the relatively low number and heterogeneity of the intestinal transplant patients. In patients with donor T cell macrochimerism, the allografts had high GvH to HvG T cell clonal ratios. GvH clones were detected in recipient bone marrow, and some of these GvH clones were observed earlier in ileal mucosa or blood, consistent with an intestinal mucosal origin. Early after transplant, peak levels of circulating GvH clones were associated with declines in HvG clones.

Libraries were made using the immunoSEQ multiplex PCR assay. For most patients, genomic DNA was isolated with the Qiagen DNeasy Blood and Tissue Kit and shipped frozen to Adaptive Biotechnologies for TCR sequencing. For most patients, genomic DNA was subjected to high-throughput TCR-beta CDR3 sequencing by Adaptive Biotechnologies. Processing in the source paper ran as follows. TCR sequencing data were retrieved from Adaptive's ImmunoSEQ software for roughly 20 patients, whereas three other patients were processed with MiXCR and VDJtools. To correct CD4 versus CD8 sorting errors, any sequence found in both subsets at a frequency ratio below 5:1 was removed. CDR3 nucleotide sequences shared by donor and recipient were removed because the origin of these sequences could not be assigned. To be classed as alloreactive, a clone needed at least 2-fold expansion over unstimulated cells and a minimum CFSE-low frequency of 0.002% (template counts) or 0.001% (read counts). Mappable clones were those detected in sequenced pre-transplant spleen, lymph node, or MLR CFSE-low populations of the donor or recipient. Cumulative frequency of alloreactive clones was calculated as a percentage of all sequences weighted by copy number. Entries here come from immuneACCESS through TCRdb and include only in-frame sequences with V and J called. Some clones fail to appear in such tables; in the studies checked, an unresolved V gene covers under half of the shortfall, and the cause of the remainder is unknown. V and J calls and clone size are given by that table; D and trimming were obtained from the DNA. Present in this sample are 100,000 or so clones, 80% to 95% of which were seen just once. The ten largest account for over 0.15% of the sample.

V is trimmed back by 6 bases and J by 6 bases, and the junction contains 8 bases that no gene match accounts for. For CDR1 and CDR2, the germline V gene lists SGHDN and FVKESK. Counted from cysteine to phenylalanine, this CDR3 has 13 amino acids. The read is trimmed to its CDR3 DNA, 39 bases read in frame from base 1. The time point label here, explained by the study, means: cells obtained before transplantation from donor or recipient. CD3+CD4+ and CD3+CD8+ populations were FACS-sorted from unstimulated pre-transplant donor and recipient cells taken from spleen or lymph nodes. In the case of this clone: It lacks a known antigen. Base qualities are not provided; no much larger clone lies one nucleotide away.

The sample here was unstimulated CD4+ T cells sorted from spleen or lymph node cells, taken before intestinal transplant. Recombination linked TRBV14 to TRBJ2-7; TRBD2 agrees with 7 junctional bases. The TCR was taken from a human donor who received an intestinal transplant. The DNA sequence is as follows: TGTGCCAGCAGTTTGGCGGGAGTGTCCGAGCAGTACTTC. Protein translation: CASSLAGVSEQYF.